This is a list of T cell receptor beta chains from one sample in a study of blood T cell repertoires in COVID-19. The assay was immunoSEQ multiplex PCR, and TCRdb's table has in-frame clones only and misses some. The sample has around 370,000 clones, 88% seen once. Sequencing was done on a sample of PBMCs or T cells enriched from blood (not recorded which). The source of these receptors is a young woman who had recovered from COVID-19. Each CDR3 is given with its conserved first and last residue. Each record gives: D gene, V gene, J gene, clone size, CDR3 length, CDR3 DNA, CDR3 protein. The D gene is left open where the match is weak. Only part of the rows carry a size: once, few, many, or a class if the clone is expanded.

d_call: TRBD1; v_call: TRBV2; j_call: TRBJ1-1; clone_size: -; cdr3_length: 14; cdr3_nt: TGTGCCAGCAGCGGGGACAGCCCGAACACTGAAGCTTTCTTT; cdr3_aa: CASSGDSPNTEAFF
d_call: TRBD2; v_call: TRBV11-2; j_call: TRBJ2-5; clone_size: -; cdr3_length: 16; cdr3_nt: TGTGCCAGCAGCTTAGAAGCAGGGAGGGTTGGCGAGACCCAGTACTTC; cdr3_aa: CASSLEAGRVGETQYF
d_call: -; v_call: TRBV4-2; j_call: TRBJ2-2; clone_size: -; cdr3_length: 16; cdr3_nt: TGTGCCAGCAGCCGAAGCGCCGTGGTTTTGTCCGGGGAGCTGTTTTTT; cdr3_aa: CASSRSAVVLSGELFF
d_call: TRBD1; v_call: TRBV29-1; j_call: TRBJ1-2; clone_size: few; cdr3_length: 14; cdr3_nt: TGCAGCGTCGCCGGGACAGGGGGCCGGAATGGCTACACCTTC; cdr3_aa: CSVAGTGGRNGYTF
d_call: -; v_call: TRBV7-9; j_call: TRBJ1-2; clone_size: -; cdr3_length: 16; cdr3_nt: TGTGCCAGCAGCCATAGTGGGGCCCTGACGAGTTATGGCTACACCTTC; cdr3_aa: CASSHSGALTSYGYTF
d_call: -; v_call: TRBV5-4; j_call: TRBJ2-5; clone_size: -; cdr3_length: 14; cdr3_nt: TGTGCCAGCAGCTCTTTCGGGGGTCGGAAGACCCAGTACTTC; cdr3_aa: CASSSFGGRKTQYF
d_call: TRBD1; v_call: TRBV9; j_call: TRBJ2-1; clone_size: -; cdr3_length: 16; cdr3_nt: TGTGCCAGCAGCGTAGCCCCACAGGGGGCGAGTTATGAGCAGTTCTTC; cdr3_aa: CASSVAPQGASYEQFF
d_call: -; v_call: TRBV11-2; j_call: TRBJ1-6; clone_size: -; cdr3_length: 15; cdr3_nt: TGTGCCAGCAGCTCAAGTCCCTCTACCAATTCACCCCTCCACTTT; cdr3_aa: CASSSSPSTNSPLHF
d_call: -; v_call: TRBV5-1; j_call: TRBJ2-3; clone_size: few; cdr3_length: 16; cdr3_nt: TGCGCCAGCAGCCCCCCCCTTCAGGGGGGAAGAGATACGCAGTATTTT; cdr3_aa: CASSPPLQGGRDTQYF
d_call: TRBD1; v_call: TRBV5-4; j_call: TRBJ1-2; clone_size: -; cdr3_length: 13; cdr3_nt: TGTGCCAGCAGCTTCGGACAGGGGAATGGCTACACCTTC; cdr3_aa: CASSFGQGNGYTF
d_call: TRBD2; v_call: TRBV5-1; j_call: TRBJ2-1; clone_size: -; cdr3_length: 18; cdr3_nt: TGCGCCAGCAGCTTGGAAACGGGACTAGCAAGCTCCTACAATGAGCAGTTCTTC; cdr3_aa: CASSLETGLASSYNEQFF
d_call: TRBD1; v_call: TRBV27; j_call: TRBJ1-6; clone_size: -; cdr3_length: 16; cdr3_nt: TGTGCCAGCAGTCCAGGGGTGGACAGGGGGATGACACCCCTCCACTTT; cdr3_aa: CASSPGVDRGMTPLHF
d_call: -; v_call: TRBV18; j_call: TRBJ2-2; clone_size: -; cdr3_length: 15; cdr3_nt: TGTGCCAGCTCACCACGAGGGACACCCACCGGGGAGCTGTTTTTT; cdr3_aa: CASSPRGTPTGELFF
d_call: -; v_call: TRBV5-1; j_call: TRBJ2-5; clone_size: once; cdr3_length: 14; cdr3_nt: TGCGCCAGCAGCTTGGTTAGCCTTCAAGAGACCCAGTACTTC; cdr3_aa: CASSLVSLQETQYF
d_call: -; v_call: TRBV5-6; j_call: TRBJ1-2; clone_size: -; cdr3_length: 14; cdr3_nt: TGTGCCAGCAGCCTTCGGACGGGAGTCTATGGCTACACCTTC; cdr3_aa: CASSLRTGVYGYTF
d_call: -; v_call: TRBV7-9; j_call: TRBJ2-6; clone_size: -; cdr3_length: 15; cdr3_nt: TGTGCCAGCAGCCCTGACAGACCTGGGGCCAACGTCCTGACTTTC; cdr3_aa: CASSPDRPGANVLTF
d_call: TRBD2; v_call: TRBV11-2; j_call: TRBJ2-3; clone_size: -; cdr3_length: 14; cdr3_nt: TGTGCCAGCAGCTTAGTTGGGGGGGCAGATACGCAGTATTTT; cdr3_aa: CASSLVGGADTQYF
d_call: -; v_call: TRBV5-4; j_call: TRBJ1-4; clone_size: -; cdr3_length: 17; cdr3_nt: TGTGCCAGCAGCCAAATACCGGACTCGGGTTGGAATGAAAAACTGTTTTTT; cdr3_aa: CASSQIPDSGWNEKLFF
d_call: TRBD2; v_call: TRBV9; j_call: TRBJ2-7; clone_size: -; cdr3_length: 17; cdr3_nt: TGTGCCAGCAGCGTTTTAGCGGGGGGACCGGAATCCTACGAGCAGTACTTC; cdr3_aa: CASSVLAGGPESYEQYF
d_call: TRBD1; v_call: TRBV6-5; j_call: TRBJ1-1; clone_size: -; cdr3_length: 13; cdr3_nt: TGTGCCAGCAGTTACTCCAGGGGGTTTGAAGCTTTCTTT; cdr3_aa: CASSYSRGFEAFF
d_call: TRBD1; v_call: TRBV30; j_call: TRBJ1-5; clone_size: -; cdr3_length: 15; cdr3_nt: TGTGCCTGGAGTGGGGGACAGTCGAGCAATCAGCCCCAGCATTTT; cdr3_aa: CAWSGGQSSNQPQHF
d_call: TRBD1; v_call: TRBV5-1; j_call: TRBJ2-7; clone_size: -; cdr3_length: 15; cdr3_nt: TGCGCCAGCAGCTTTCCGGACAGGTTTTCCTACGAGCAGTACTTC; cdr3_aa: CASSFPDRFSYEQYF
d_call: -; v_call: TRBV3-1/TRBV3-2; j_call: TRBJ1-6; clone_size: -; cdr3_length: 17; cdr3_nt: TGTGCCAGCAGCCGAGACCCAGGGGCCCTTGATAATTCACCCCTCCACTTT; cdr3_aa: CASSRDPGALDNSPLHF
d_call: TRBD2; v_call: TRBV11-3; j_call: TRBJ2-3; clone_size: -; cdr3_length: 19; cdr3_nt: TGTGCCAGCAGCAAGCGGGGACCTAGCGGGGGGGCGGGCACAGATACGCAGTATTTT; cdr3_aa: CASSKRGPSGGAGTDTQYF
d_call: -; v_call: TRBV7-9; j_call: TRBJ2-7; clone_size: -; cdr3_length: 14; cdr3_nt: TGTGCCAGCAGCTTAGGGACATCTACCTACGAGCAGTACTTC; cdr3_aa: CASSLGTSTYEQYF
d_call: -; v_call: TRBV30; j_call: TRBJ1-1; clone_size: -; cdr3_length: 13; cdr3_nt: TGTGCCTGGAGAAGCGGGCTTGACACTGAAGCTTTCTTT; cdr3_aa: CAWRSGLDTEAFF
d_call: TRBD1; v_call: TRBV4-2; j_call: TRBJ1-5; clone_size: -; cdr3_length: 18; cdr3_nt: TGTGCCAGCAGCCAAGATCCAGTCGCGGCAGGGGGGAATCAGCCCCAGCATTTT; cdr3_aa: CASSQDPVAAGGNQPQHF
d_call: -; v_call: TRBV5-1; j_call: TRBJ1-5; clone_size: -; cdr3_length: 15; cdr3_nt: TGCGCCAGCAGCTTGGCTCGGGCCCCGGGACAGCCCCAGCATTTT; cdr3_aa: CASSLARAPGQPQHF
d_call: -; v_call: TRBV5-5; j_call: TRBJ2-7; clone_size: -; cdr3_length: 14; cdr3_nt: TGTGCCAGCAGCTTCGGGACACATTCCTACGAGCAGTACTTC; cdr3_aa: CASSFGTHSYEQYF
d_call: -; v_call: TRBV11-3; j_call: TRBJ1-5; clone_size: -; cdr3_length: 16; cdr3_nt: TGTGCCAGCAGCTTAGATCGGCAGGGTAGGGATCAGCCCCAGCATTTT; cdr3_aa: CASSLDRQGRDQPQHF
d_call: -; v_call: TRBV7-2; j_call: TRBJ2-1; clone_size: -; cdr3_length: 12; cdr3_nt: TGTGCCAGCAGCCACATAACCCCAGAGCAGTTCTTC; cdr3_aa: CASSHITPEQFF
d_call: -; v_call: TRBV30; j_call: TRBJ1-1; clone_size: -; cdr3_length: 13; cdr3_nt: TGTGCCTGGGGGGGAGGGTATTACACTGAAGCTTTCTTT; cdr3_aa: CAWGGGYYTEAFF
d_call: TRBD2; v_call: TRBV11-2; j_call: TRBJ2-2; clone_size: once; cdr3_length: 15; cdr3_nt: TGTGCCAGCAGCTTAAACGGCGGGGGGCCCGGGGAGCTGTTTTTT; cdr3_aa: CASSLNGGGPGELFF
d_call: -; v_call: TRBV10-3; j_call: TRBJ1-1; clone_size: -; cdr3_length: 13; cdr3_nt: TGTGCCATCAGTGAGGGGAGCGGCACTGAAGCTTTCTTT; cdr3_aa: CAISEGSGTEAFF
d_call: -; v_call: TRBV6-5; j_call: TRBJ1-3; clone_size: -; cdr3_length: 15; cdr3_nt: TGTGCCAGCAGTTACTCGGGCGGGTGGGAATCCACCATATATTTT; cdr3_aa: CASSYSGGWESTIYF
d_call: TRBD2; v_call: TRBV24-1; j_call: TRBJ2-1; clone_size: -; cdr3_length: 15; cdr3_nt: TGTGCCACCAGGGGGACTAGTGGGTCCTACAATGAGCAGTTCTTC; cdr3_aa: CATRGTSGSYNEQFF
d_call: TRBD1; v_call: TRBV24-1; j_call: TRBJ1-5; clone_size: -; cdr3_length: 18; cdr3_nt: TGTGCCACCAGTACCCCGGACAGGGCCCTCCAATGCAATCAGCCCCAGCATTTT; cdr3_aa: CATSTPDRALQCNQPQHF
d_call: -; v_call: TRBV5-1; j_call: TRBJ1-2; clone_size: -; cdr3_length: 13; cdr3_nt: TGCGCCAGCAGCTTGGACGGGGTTGATGGCTACACCTTC; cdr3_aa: CASSLDGVDGYTF
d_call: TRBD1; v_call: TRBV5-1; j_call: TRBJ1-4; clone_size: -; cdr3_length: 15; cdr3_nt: TGCGCCAGCAGCCTTGGTACAGGGGGAGATGAAAAACTGTTTTTT; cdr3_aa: CASSLGTGGDEKLFF
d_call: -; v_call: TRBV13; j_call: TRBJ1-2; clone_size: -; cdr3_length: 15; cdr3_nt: TGTGCCAGCAGCTTACTGGGACTCCCGGGGACGGGCTACACCTTC; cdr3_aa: CASSLLGLPGTGYTF
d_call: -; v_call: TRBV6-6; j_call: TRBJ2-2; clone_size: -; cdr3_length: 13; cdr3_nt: TGTGCCAGCACCCCCGGCGGTGCCGGGGAGCTGTTTTTT; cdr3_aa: CASTPGGAGELFF
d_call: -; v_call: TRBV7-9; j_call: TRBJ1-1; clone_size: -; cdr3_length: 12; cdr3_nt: TGTGCCAGCAGCCTACCACCAGGGGACGCTTTCTTT; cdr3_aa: CASSLPPGDAFF
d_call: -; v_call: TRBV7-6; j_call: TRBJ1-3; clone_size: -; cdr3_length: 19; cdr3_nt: TGTGCCAGCAGCTTAGTAGGGCACGACAGGCTTAACTCTGGAAACACCATATATTTT; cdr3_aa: CASSLVGHDRLNSGNTIYF
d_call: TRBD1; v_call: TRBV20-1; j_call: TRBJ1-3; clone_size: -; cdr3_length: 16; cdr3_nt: TGCAGTGCTAGTAGACAGGGCAAGTCTTCTGGAAACACCATATATTTT; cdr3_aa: CSASRQGKSSGNTIYF
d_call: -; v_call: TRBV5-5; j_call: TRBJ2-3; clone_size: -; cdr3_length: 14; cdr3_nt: TGTGCCAGCAGCTTGGGGGCAGATGCAGATACGCAGTATTTT; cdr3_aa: CASSLGADADTQYF
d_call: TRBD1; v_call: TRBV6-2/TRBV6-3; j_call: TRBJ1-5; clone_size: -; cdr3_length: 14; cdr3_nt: TGTGCCAGCAGTTACGGGACAGGGAGTCAGCCCCAGCATTTT; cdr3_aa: CASSYGTGSQPQHF
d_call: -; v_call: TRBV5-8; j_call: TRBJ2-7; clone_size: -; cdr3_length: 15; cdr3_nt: TGTGCCAGCAGCTTGGATGGGACTCATAACTACGAGCAGTACTTC; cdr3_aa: CASSLDGTHNYEQYF
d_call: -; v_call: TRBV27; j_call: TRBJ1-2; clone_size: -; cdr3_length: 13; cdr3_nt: TGTGCCAGCAGGCAGACAGGACTCTATGGCTACACCTTC; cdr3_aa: CASRQTGLYGYTF
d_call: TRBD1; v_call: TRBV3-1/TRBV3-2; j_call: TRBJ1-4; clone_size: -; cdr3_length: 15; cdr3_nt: TGTGCCAGCAGCCAAGGGGACAGGGGGAGTGAAAAACTGTTTTTT; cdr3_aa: CASSQGDRGSEKLFF
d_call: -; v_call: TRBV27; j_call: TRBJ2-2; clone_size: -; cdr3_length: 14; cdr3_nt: TGTGCCAGCAGTTCCCGGGGGACCACCGGGGAGCTGTTTTTT; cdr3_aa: CASSSRGTTGELFF